Shown below are 2 T cell receptor beta chains from a single sample sequenced in a study of T cell clones after liver transplantation. Assay used: immunoSEQ multiplex PCR; TCRdb lists only in-frame clones, some missing. Of about 68,000 clones detected, about 92% appear once; the ten largest clones hold over 0.9%. Sequencing was performed on CD4+ T cells from blood, taken roughly 25 months after liver transplant. These receptors originate from a human patient who received a liver transplant. Some T cells here may be from the graft donor.

The V and J genes are TRBV9 and TRBJ2-1, with 11 bases aligning to TRBD2. The germline CDR1 and CDR2 sequences are SGDLS and YYNGEE. V shed 3 bases, J shed 0 bases, and the junction held 17 bases outside the gene matches. The CDR3 runs 21 residues. Here the CDR3 DNA reads TGTGCCAGCAGCGGGGCAGGATTCGGTAGCGGGAGGGCGGACTCCTACAATGAGCAGTTCTTC. Amino acid sequence: CASSGAGFGSGRADSYNEQFF.

The V and J genes are TRBV11-2 and TRBJ2-1; TRBD2 might be the D (6 bases). V was clipped by 5 bases and J by 5 bases, with 10 bases between them. Germline loops: CDR1 SGHAT, CDR2 FQNNGV. This CDR3 comprises 13 residues. CDR3 sequence (DNA): TGTGCCAGCAGCGCGGGACTTAACAATGAGCAGTTCTTC. The encoded protein is CASSAGLNNEQFF.